Presented here are 25 T cell receptor beta chains from one specimen sequenced in a study of T cell responses to AZD1222 COVID-19 vaccine. The protocol was immunoSEQ multiplex PCR, while the TCRdb copy is restricted to in-frame clones and leaves out a portion. The sample holds 100,000 or so clones, 80% to 90% seen once. This specimen was peripheral blood, taken on day 0 of AZD1222 vaccination. These receptors were taken from an adult in good health.

The V gene is TRBV11-3, the J gene TRBJ2-2; no firm D call. The CDR3 has 16 residues. V was pared by 6 bases and J by 0 bases, with 14 bases between. Germline assignment: CDR1 SGHNT and CDR2 YENEEA. The CDR3 bases are TGTGCCAGCAGTACATTAAGCAGTACGAACACCGGGGAGCTGTTTTTT. Amino acid sequence: CASSTLSSTNTGELFF. Together with reference TRBV11-3 and TRBJ2-2, the CDR3 gives the full variable domain: EAGVVQSPRYKIIEKKQPVAFWCNPISGHNTLYWYLQNLGQGPELLIRYENEEAVDDSQLPKDRFSAERLKGVDSTLKIQPAELGDSAVYLCASSTLSSTNTGELFFGEGSRLTVL.

CDR3 bases: TGCAGTGCTAGTCCCGGTTACAGCGAGCAGTACTTC. Translation: CSASPGYSEQYF. This sequence joins TRBV20-1 and TRBJ2-7; D is undetermined. Trimming removed 3 bases at V and 6 bases at J, with 12 bases between. Germline lookup yields CDR1 DFQATT and CDR2 SNEGSKA (reference sequence). CDR3 length: 12 residues.

Only one count was recorded for this clone. CDR3 sequence: CASEGGPDEQYF. For the CDR3, the DNA is TGTGCCAGCGAGGGGGGGCCTGACGAGCAGTACTTC. The rearrangement uses TRBV3-1 (or the pseudogene TRBV3-2) and TRBJ2-7, with a weak D call TRBD2 (7 bases). Trimming pared 8 bases from V and 5 bases from J, leaving 13 bases between. Germline V gives CDR1 LGHDT, CDR2 YNNKEL (reference sequence). The CDR3 is made up of 12 amino acids.

The chain uses TRBV27 and TRBJ1-2, with D perhaps TRBD1 (6 bases). The CDR3 contains 15 residues. Trimming took off 2 bases at V and 4 bases at J, with 14 bases between the two ends. Looked up from germline, CDR1 is MNHEY and CDR2 is SMNVEV (reference sequence). The CDR3 sequence: CASSLRGGGGYGYTF. CDR3 coding DNA: TGTGCCAGCAGTTTAAGAGGGGGGGGCGGCTATGGCTACACCTTC.

V gene TRBV7-2 combines with J gene TRBJ1-1; 8 bases match TRBD1. This CDR3 is built from 15 residues. J gave up 4 bases and V 5 bases, and 9 bases lay outside the gene matches. CDR1 SGHTA and CDR2 FQGNSA come from the germline V gene. DNA for the CDR3: TGTGCCAGCAGCGTCGGACAGGGCGTGAGCACTGAAGCTTTCTTT. This encodes CASSVGQGVSTEAFF.

Written as DNA, the CDR3 is TGTGCCAGCAGCTTATCTGACCTTGGCTACACCTTC. Translated, it gives CASSLSDLGYTF. The chain has TRBV11-3 and TRBJ1-2; no clear D gene. With 2 bases removed from V and 7 bases from J, the gap between germline ends came to 8 bases. Germline CDR1 SGHNT, CDR2 YENEEA. The CDR3 contains 12 residues.

The chain links TRBV27 to TRBJ2-7; 8 bases align to TRBD1. Looked up from germline, CDR1 is MNHEY and CDR2 is SMNVEV (reference sequence). The ends lost 4 bases at V and 6 bases at J; junction bases unmatched: 5. CDR3 size: 13 residues. CDR3 sequence: CASSSGQGSEQYF. For the CDR3, the DNA is TGTGCCAGCAGTTCTGGACAGGGCTCCGAGCAGTACTTC.

The CDR3 nucleotides are TGCGCCAGCAGCTTGGGACCGATCTCAACTAATGAAAAACTGTTTTTT. The encoded protein is CASSLGPISTNEKLFF. J is TRBJ1-4 and V is TRBV5-1; D is ambiguous. The CDR3 covers 16 residues. V lost 0 bases and J 0 bases, leaving 9 bases between the germline ends. Germline lookup yields CDR1 SGHRS and CDR2 YFSETQ.

This clone was seen a handful of times. The V and J genes are TRBV29-1 and TRBJ1-4; no definite D call. The V and J ends lost 0 bases and 10 bases respectively, with 6 bases between them. The V gene's germline CDR1 is SQVTM and CDR2 ANQGSEA. The CDR3 spans 11 residues. This CDR3 is CSVEEDGKLFF. The CDR3, as DNA: TGCAGCGTTGAAGAAGACGGAAAACTGTTTTTT.

This rearrangement joins TRBV7-9 to TRBJ1-1; no clear D. V was shortened by 10 bases and J by 0 bases, with 6 bases between the two germline ends. CDR3 length: 11 residues. Germline V gene sequence: CDR1 SEHNR, CDR2 FQNEAQ (reference sequence). In nucleotides, the CDR3 is TGTGCCATCCGAGTGAACACTGAAGCTTTCTTT. It codes for CAIRVNTEAFF.

The chain combines TRBV10-3 with TRBJ1-3; D is undetermined. The length of the CDR3 is 14 residues. Looked up from germline, CDR1 is ENHRY and CDR2 is SYGVKD. Trimming left V 10 bases short and J 0 bases short, with 13 bases between. The CDR3 bases are TGTGCCACCCATCCGGGAAACTCTGGAAACACCATATATTTT. This gives the protein CATHPGNSGNTIYF.

This sequence joins TRBV19 and TRBJ1-5; D unresolved. The CDR3 sequence is 14 residues long. V lost 3 bases and J lost 7, with 13 bases in between. Looked up from germline, CDR1 is LNHDA and CDR2 is SQIVND (reference sequence). The CDR3 DNA is TGTGCCAGTAGTATCGGTTGGGAAGTCCAGCCCCAGCATTTT. Translated, it gives CASSIGWEVQPQHF.

This sequence joins TRBV10-3 and TRBJ1-1; D uncertain. CDR3 length: 13 residues. The germline CDR1 and CDR2 sequences are ENHRY and SYGVKD. Between the trimmed V and J ends, which lost 3 bases and 0 bases, there was a span of 5 bases. The CDR3 protein is CAISERVNTEAFF. CDR3 nucleotides: TGTGCCATCAGTGAAAGGGTGAACACTGAAGCTTTCTTT.

The genes are TRBV28 and TRBJ1-3; D is ambiguous. Germline V gene sequence: CDR1 MDHEN, CDR2 SYDVKM. The CDR3 has 13 residues. V was pared by 2 bases and J by 4 bases, with 6 bases between. The CDR3 is CASSLSSGNTIYF. The DNA for the CDR3 is TGTGCCAGCAGTTTAAGTTCGGGAAACACCATATATTTT.

This chain links TRBV7-3 with TRBJ2-5; TRBD2 matches at 9 bases. The CDR3 has 14 residues. V lost 1 base, J lost 4 bases, and 1 base stayed unmatched. CDR1 is SGHTA, CDR2 FQGTGA, per germline. The CDR3 loop reads CASSLNSGGETQYF. Here the CDR3 DNA reads TGTGCCAGCAGCTTAAATAGCGGGGGAGAGACCCAGTACTTC.

The CDR3 DNA sequence: TGTGCCACCAGACAGGACAGGGAAGCTAACTATGGCTACACCTTC. Its translation is CATRQDREANYGYTF. V is TRBV6-5 and J is TRBJ1-2; 8 bases match TRBD1. The junction had 10 bases not matched to a gene; V was cut back by 10 bases and J by 0 bases. The CDR3 sequence is 15 residues long. Germline CDR1 and CDR2: MNHEY and SVGAGI.

This clone was seen more than once but under ten times. The CDR3 sequence is CASSLGWGPNTGELFF. The CDR3 DNA reads as TGTGCCAGCAGCTTAGGGTGGGGACCCAACACCGGGGAGCTGTTTTTT. The V and J genes are TRBV7-8 and TRBJ2-2; D tentatively reads TRBD1 or TRBD2 (5 bases each). Germline assignment: CDR1 SGHVS and CDR2 FQNEAQ. The CDR3 runs 16 residues. The ends were cut back, 1 base at V and 2 bases at J, with 11 bases in the middle.

Only one count was recorded for this clone. This chain connects TRBV6-5 to TRBJ1-1; D is possibly TRBD1 (5 bases). Germline CDR1 and CDR2: MNHEY and SVGAGI. The CDR3 contains 16 residues. The V and J ends lost 3 bases and 1 base respectively, with 15 bases between them. CDR3 sequence: CASSYSGTPRNTEAFF. CDR3 nucleotides: TGTGCCAGCAGTTATTCCGGGACGCCCCGGAACACTGAAGCTTTCTTT.

V is TRBV12-3 or TRBV12-4 and J is TRBJ1-2; 7 bases are a match to TRBD1. The CDR3 loop spans 12 amino acids. J lost 5 bases, V lost 5 bases, and 2 bases had no gene match. CDR3 bases: TGTGCCAGCAGTACAGGGGAATATGGCTACACCTTC. Amino acid sequence: CASSTGEYGYTF.

The chain combines TRBV15 with TRBJ2-7; maybe TRBD1 (6 bases). The V end was cut by 5 bases, the J end by 0 bases, with 14 bases between. Germline V gives CDR1 LNHNV, CDR2 YYDKDF (reference sequence). This CDR3 has 15 amino acids. CDR3 sequence reads: CATSFATGSSYEQYF. The CDR3 DNA sequence: TGTGCCACCAGCTTCGCCACAGGGTCCTCCTACGAGCAGTACTTC.

V gene TRBV7-9 combines with J gene TRBJ2-7; no clear D. The length of the CDR3 is 13 residues. CDR1 and CDR2 from the germline V gene are SEHNR and FQNEAQ (reference sequence). V was pared by 5 bases and J by 1 base, with 9 bases between. For the CDR3, the DNA is TGTGCCAGCAGCCCGACGGATTCCTACGAGCAGTACTTC. Its translation: CASSPTDSYEQYF.

This rearrangement joins TRBV7-9 to TRBJ2-2; TRBD2 agrees at 10 bases. V lost 1 base to trimming and J lost 5 bases; unmatched junction nucleotides: 4. The CDR3 covers 16 residues. CDR1 SEHNR and CDR2 FQNEAQ come from the germline V gene (reference sequence). The CDR3 loop reads CASSLGVLAGTGELFF. CDR3 nucleotides: TGTGCCAGCAGCTTAGGGGTACTAGCGGGGACCGGGGAGCTGTTTTTT.

This chain joins TRBV6-2 or TRBV6-3 and TRBJ1-5, with D possibly being TRBD1 (5 bases). V lost 4 bases and J 2 bases, leaving 12 bases between the germline ends. Germline loops: CDR1 MNHEY, CDR2 SVGEGT. This CDR3 spans 15 amino acids. The CDR3 nucleotides are TGTGCCAGCAGTTCGGACACCCAACGCAATCAGCCCCAGCATTTT. Translation: CASSSDTQRNQPQHF.

This chain joins TRBV18 and TRBJ2-1, with 7 bases lining up with TRBD1. Trimming took 3 bases from V and 6 from J; bases not matched to a gene: 11. Germline V gene data show CDR1 as KGHSH and CDR2 as LQKENI. There are 16 residues in the CDR3. The CDR3 loop is CASSPRDRVVSNEQFF. DNA of the CDR3: TGTGCCAGCTCACCCCGAGACAGGGTGGTAAGCAATGAGCAGTTCTTC.

DNA for the CDR3: TGTGCCAGTAGTACCCCGTTGGGGGGTCGCGCCTTACAAGAGACCCAGTACTTC. Encoded protein: CASSTPLGGRALQETQYF. The chain has TRBV19 and TRBJ2-5; possibly TRBD2 for D (6 bases). Trimming took 4 bases from V and 2 from J, leaving 23 bases between them. The germline V gene has CDR1 LNHDA and CDR2 SQIVND (reference sequence). The CDR3 is 18 amino acids.